This T cell receptor (beta chain) came from a study of CD8+ T cells in alopecia areata. Points from the study as a whole: Clonality in lesional scalp, especially alopecia totalis/universalis, exceeded that of normal scalp. The presence of one nonresponder keeps the tie between baseline CD8+ expansion and response uncertain.

Of note for this clone: The antigen is not known.

Germline V gene sequence: CDR1 SQVTM, CDR2 ANQGSEA. V shed 7 bases and J 2 bases; nucleotides not matched to a gene: 7. The CDR3 is 14 residues long. RNA extraction and reverse transcription yielded cDNA as sequencing template. Measured with immunoSEQ multiplex PCR; TCRdb has only the in-frame clones, and not every one. Among roughly 190,000 clones listed, over 55% were seen once. Noted treatment: oral pan-JAK inhibitor, 5-10 mg twice daily. Researchers gathered lesional scalp punch biopsies and peripheral blood from patients with alopecia areata. The chain couples TRBV29-1 to TRBJ2-7, with 11 bases lining up with TRBD1. Sequenced here: CD4+ T cells sorted from blood, sampled at week 24, from a patient treated with tofacitinib. The origin of this receptor is a human donor with alopecia areata. The CDR3 reads CSAGTGGFTYEQYF. CDR3 coding DNA: TGCAGCGCCGGGACAGGGGGGTTCACCTACGAGCAGTACTTC.